This record covers a single T cell receptor beta chain. What it binds is not known. The data derive from a study of shared clonotypes between healthy human individuals. Study in general: Serving as donors were a couple of women and a few men, whose ages spanned 18 to 49. Three CD4 naive, three CD4 memory, two CD8 naive and one CD8 memory plate were used per donor.

The CDR3 is made up of 16 amino acids. Germline values: CDR1 SGHKS, CDR2 YYEKEE (reference sequence). Trimming removed 0 bases from V and 5 bases from J, with 17 bases in between. General study points: Naive subsets tended to show greater estimated richness than memory subsets. Between a handful of donors, naive CD4 clonotypes were shared at a level of around 4.9%.

The data were produced by immunoSEQ multiplex PCR, yet TCRdb's version contains in-frame clones alone and is incomplete. The profile shows about a million clones, 77% of them singletons. The chain carries TRBV5-5 and TRBJ2-5; a possible D gene is TRBD1 (5 bases). Sequencing was performed on memory CD4+ T cells from PBMCs. Subset: CD45RA-negative fraction. The clonotype comes from a man younger than 30 in good health. Some clones in this sample may be carry-over from other donors' samples. CDR3 coding DNA: TGTGCCAGCAGCTTGGCCATTAGGGGCACTGGTGAGACCCAGTACTTC. It yields the protein CASSLAIRGTGETQYF.